This T cell receptor (beta chain) was sequenced for a study of blood T cells in healthy people across ages. A second about 6 to 12 cycle PCR used barcoded and J-beta primers. Via MiXCR, TCRdb re-called the 5' RACE reads, giving one row per CDR3 protein. In the table there are 750,000 to 1,000,000 distinct CDR3 sequences, almost 30% of which are singletons. This clonotype was counted a few times. The CDR3 spans 14 residues. V shed 1 base and J 4 bases; nucleotides not matched to a gene: 0. Germline loops: CDR1 DFQATT, CDR2 SNEGSKA (reference sequence). The same sample was also used in a study of T cells of mothers and their children. That work states: Second-round PCR products received sample barcodes and 2-4 random nucleotides from the M1S primer.

The sequencing sample was made of blood. The gene calls are TRBV20-1 and TRBJ2-5; 13 bases match TRBD2. The sequence was collected from a woman in her thirties or forties in good health. This CDR3 reads CSARGLAGGETQYF. CDR3 nucleotides: TGCAGTGCTAGAGGACTAGCGGGGGGAGAGACCCAGTACTTC.